This T cell receptor (beta chain) emerged from a study of shared clonotypes between healthy human individuals. Study-wide points: Generation of non-shared clonotypes was less probable than generation of clonotypes shared by all four donors.

As to this clone: The antigen is not known.

The table came from immunoSEQ multiplex PCR; TCRdb's copy has only in-frame clones and leaves some out. This sample yields a few hundred thousand clones, of which roughly 80% are seen a single time; 10% belongs to the top ten. Germline assignment: CDR1 MDHEN and CDR2 SYDVKM. This CDR3 has 12 residues. The V and J ends lost 6 bases and 1 base, in that order; junction bases with no gene match: 0. Input material: memory CD4+ T cells sorted from blood. Subset of the sample: CD45RA-negative fraction. V and J are TRBV28 and TRBJ2-7, with 7 bases identical to TRBD1. The TCR originated in a man aged 25 to 45 in good health. CDR3 protein: CASRGQSYEQYF. CDR3 nucleotide sequence: TGTGCCAGCAGGGGACAGTCCTACGAGCAGTACTTC.